The TCR beta chain described here comes from a study of blood T cell repertoires in COVID-19. For the study at large: Researchers got acute and convalescent COVID-19 samples from the United States, Italy and Spain.

Profiled with immunoSEQ multiplex PCR; TCRdb holds only in-frame clones, not every one. This table holds 210,000 or so clones, 87% found once. Germline V gives CDR1 MNHEY, CDR2 SMNVEV (reference sequence). CDR3 length: 12 amino acids. Trimming at V came to 6 bases and at J to 6 bases, leaving 4 bases not matched to a gene. The count of this clone is one. Recovered Cohort 3 donors showed two negative PCRs, clearance, or symptom resolution. What was sequenced was PBMCs or T cells enriched from blood (not recorded which). The gene calls are TRBV27 and TRBJ2-7; 8 bases line up with TRBD1. The sequence derives from a young man who had recovered from COVID-19. The CDR3 DNA is TGTGCCAGCAGATCACAGGGGGGCGAGCAGTACTTC. Translated: CASRSQGGEQYF.